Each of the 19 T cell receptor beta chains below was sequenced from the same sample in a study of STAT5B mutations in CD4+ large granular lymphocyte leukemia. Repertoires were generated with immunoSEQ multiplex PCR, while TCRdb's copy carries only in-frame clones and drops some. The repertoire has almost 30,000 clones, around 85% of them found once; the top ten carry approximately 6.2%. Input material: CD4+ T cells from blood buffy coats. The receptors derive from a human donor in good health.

The CDR3 region is CATNPTTGNEKLFF. CDR3 coding DNA: TGTGCCACTAACCCTACGACAGGGAACGAAAAACTGTTTTTT. The chain carries TRBV19 and TRBJ1-4; 7 positions match TRBD1. V lost 10 bases, J lost 8 bases, and 13 bases stayed unmatched. The CDR3 loop spans 14 amino acids. Germline CDR1 reads LNHDA; CDR2 reads SQIVND (reference sequence).

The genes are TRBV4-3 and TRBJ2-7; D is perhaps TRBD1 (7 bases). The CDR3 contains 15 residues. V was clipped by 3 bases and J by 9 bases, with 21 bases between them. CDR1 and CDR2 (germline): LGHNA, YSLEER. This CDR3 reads CASSQDETGRNGQYF. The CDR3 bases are TGCGCCAGCAGCCAGGACGAGACAGGGAGGAACGGGCAGTACTTC.

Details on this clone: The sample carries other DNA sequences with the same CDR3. The CDR3 protein is CASSQALSGQGNSPLHF. The CDR3 DNA reads TGCGCCAGCAGCCAGGCCCTCTCAGGACAGGGCAATTCACCCCTCCACTTT. The rearrangement uses TRBV4-3 and TRBJ1-6; 8 bases align to TRBD1. CDR3 length: 17 amino acids. Losses at the gene ends were 3 bases for V and 7 bases for J; bases not matched to a gene: 11. The germline V gene has CDR1 LGHNA and CDR2 YSLEER.

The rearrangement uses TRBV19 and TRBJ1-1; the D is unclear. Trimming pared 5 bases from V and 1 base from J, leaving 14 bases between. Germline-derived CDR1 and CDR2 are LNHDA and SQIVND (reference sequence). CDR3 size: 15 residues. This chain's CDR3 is CASSSMPGENTEAFF. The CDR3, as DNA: TGTGCCAGTAGTTCTATGCCCGGGGAGAACACTGAAGCTTTCTTT.

This chain's CDR3 is CASTEGGKDYGYTF. CDR3 in DNA: TGTGCCAGCACCGAAGGGGGAAAGGACTATGGCTACACCTTC. The chain is built from TRBV6-1 and TRBJ1-2; D perhaps matches TRBD1 (6 bases). Trimming stripped 7 bases from V and 3 bases from J, with 15 bases between. The CDR3 spans 14 residues. Germline CDR1 is MNHNS and CDR2 is SASEGT.

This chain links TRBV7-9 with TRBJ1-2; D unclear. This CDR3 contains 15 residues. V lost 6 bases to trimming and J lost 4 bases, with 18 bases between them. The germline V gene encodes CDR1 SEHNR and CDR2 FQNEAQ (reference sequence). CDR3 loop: CASSPEEGRVYGYTF. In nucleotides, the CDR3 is TGTGCCAGCAGTCCCGAGGAAGGGCGCGTCTATGGCTACACCTTC.

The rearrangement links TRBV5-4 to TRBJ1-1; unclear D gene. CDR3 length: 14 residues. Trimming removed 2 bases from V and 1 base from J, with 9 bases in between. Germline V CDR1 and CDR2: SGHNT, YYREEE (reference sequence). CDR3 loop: CASSFAVGNTEAFF. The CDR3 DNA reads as TGTGCCAGCAGCTTTGCGGTAGGGAACACTGAAGCTTTCTTT.

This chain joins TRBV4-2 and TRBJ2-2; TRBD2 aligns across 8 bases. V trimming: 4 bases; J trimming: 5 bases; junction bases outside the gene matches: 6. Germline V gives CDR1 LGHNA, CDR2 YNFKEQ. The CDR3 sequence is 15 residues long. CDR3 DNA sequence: TGTGCCAGCAGCCGGGAGCGGGGGCCTACCGGGGAGCTGTTTTTT. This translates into CASSRERGPTGELFF.

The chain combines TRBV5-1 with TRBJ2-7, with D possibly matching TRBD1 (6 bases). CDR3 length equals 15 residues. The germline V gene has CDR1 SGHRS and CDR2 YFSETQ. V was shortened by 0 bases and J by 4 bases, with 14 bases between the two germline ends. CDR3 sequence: CASSLEGRGGYEQYF. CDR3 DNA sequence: TGCGCCAGCAGCTTGGAGGGCAGGGGTGGGTACGAGCAGTACTTC. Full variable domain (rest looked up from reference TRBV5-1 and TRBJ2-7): KAGVTQTPRYLIKTRGQQVTLSCSPISGHRSVSWYQQTPGQGLQFLFEYFSETQRNKGNFPGRFSGRQFSNSRSEMNVSTLELGDSALYLCASSLEGRGGYEQYFGPGTRLTVT.

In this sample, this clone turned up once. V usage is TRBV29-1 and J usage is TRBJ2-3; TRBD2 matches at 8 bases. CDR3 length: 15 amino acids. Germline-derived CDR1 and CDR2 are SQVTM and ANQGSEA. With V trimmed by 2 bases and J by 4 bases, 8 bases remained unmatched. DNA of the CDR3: TGCAGCGTTGAATGGCGGGGGGCCAGTTCAGATACGCAGTATTTT. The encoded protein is CSVEWRGASSDTQYF.

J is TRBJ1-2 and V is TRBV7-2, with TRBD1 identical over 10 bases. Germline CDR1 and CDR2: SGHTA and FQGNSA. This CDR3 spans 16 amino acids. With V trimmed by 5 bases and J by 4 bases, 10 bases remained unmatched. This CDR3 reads CASSLTRDRGLYGYTF. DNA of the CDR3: TGTGCCAGCAGCCTTACCCGGGACAGGGGTCTCTATGGCTACACCTTC. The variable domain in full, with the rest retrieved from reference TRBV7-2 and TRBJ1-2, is GAGVSQSPSNKVTEKGKDVELRCDPISGHTALYWYRQSLGQGLEFLIYFQGNSAPDKSGLPSDRFSAERTGGSVSTLTIQRTQQEDSAVYLCASSLTRDRGLYGYTFGSGTRLTVV.

CDR3 bases: TGTGCCAGCAGCTTGATACTAGCAGTTAGCTCCTACAATGAGCAGTTCTTC. This gives the protein CASSLILAVSSYNEQFF. This rearrangement joins TRBV5-8 to TRBJ2-1, with D maybe TRBD2 (6 bases). The germline V gene encodes CDR1 SGHTS and CDR2 YDEGEE. The CDR3 consists of 17 residues. The ends were cut back, 1 base at V and 0 bases at J, with 14 bases in the middle.

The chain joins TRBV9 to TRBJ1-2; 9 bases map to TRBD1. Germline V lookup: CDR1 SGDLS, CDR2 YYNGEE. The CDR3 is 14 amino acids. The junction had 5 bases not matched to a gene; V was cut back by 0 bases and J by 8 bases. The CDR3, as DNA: TGTGCCAGCAGCGTAGTGGGACAGGGAGGCGGCTACACCTTC. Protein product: CASSVVGQGGGYTF.

The CDR3 region is CASSAGTSAYNEQFF. The CDR3, as DNA: TGTGCCAGCAGCGCCGGGACTAGCGCCTACAATGAGCAGTTCTTC. V usage is TRBV5-4 and J usage is TRBJ2-1; TRBD2 aligns across 10 bases. The CDR3 covers 15 residues. The germline V gene encodes CDR1 SGHNT and CDR2 YYREEE (reference sequence). The trim removed 4 bases at V and 2 bases at J, leaving 3 bases unmatched.

Here the CDR3 DNA reads TGTGCCAGCAGTTACGGCGGTTCAGAGGTTACTGAAGCTTTCTTT. Amino acid sequence: CASSYGGSEVTEAFF. The V and J genes are TRBV6-5 and TRBJ1-1; the D is unclear. There are 15 residues in the CDR3. Germline-derived CDR1 and CDR2 are MNHEY and SVGAGI. The V and J ends lost 2 bases and 5 bases respectively, with 15 bases between them.

Here the CDR3 reads CASSYKEYSPLHF. DNA of the CDR3: TGTGCCAGCAGTTACAAGGAGTATTCACCCCTCCACTTT. The chain has TRBV6-5 and TRBJ1-6; D remains ambiguous. Trimming left V 2 bases short and J 8 bases short, with 7 bases between. The germline CDR1 and CDR2 sequences are MNHEY and SVGAGI. The CDR3 is 13 amino acids.

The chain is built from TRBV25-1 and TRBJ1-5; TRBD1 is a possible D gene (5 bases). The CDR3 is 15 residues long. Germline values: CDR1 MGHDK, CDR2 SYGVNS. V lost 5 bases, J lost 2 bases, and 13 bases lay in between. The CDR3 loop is CASSWGGGGNQPQHF. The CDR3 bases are TGTGCCAGCAGTTGGGGGGGAGGGGGCAATCAGCCCCAGCATTTT.

This chain's CDR3 is CASSQMGTGTNYGYTF. Written as DNA, the CDR3 is TGTGCCAGCAGCCAAATGGGGACAGGGACTAACTATGGCTACACCTTC. The chain recombines TRBV4-2 with TRBJ1-2; 9 bases fit TRBD1. The CDR3 is 16 amino acids. J gave up 0 bases and V 2 bases, and 4 bases lay outside the gene matches. CDR1 and CDR2 (germline): LGHNA, YNFKEQ.

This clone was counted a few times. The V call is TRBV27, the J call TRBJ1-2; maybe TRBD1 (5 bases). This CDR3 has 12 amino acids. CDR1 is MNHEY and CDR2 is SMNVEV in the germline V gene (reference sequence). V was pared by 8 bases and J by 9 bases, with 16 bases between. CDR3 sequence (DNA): TGTGCCAGCTCCCCGAGGGGCCGGCGCTACACCTTC. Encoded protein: CASSPRGRRYTF.